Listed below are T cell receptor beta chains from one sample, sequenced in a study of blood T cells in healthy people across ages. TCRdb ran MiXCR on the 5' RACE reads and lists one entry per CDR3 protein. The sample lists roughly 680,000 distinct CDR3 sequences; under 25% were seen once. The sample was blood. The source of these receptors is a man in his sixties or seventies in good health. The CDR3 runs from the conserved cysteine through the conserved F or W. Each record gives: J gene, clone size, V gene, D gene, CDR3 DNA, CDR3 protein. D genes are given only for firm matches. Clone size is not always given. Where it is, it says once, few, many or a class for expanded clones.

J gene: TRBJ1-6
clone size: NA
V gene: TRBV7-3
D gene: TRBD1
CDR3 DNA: TGTGCCAGCAGCAACAGGGGTGATTCACCCCTCCACTTT
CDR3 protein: CASSNRGDSPLHF

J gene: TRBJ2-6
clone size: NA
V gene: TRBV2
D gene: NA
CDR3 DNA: TGTGCCAGCAGTGTATCTGACTCTGGGGCCAACGTCCTGACTTTC
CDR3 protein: CASSVSDSGANVLTF

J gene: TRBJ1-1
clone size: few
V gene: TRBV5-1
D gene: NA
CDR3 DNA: TGCGCCAGCAGCCGGGGGGGCCTGGACACTGAAGCTTTCTTT
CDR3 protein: CASSRGGLDTEAFF

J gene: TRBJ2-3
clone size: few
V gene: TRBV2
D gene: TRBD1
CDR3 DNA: TGTGCCAGCACTCCGGGACAGGGTACCCCCGCAGATACGCAGTATTTT
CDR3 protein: CASTPGQGTPADTQYF

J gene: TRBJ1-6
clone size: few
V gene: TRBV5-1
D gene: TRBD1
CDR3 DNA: TGCGCCAGCAGCTTGGGGGACAGGCCTAATTCACCCCTCCACTTT
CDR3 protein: CASSLGDRPNSPLHF

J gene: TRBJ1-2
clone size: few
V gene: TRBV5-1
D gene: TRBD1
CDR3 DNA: TGCGCCAGCACCACGGACAGGGCCAACACTAACTATGGCTACACCTTC
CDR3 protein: CASTTDRANTNYGYTF

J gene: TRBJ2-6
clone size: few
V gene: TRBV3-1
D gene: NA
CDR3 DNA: TGTGCCAGCAGCCAAACAGGGATGGGAGGGGCCAACGTCCTGACTTTC
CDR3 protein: CASSQTGMGGANVLTF

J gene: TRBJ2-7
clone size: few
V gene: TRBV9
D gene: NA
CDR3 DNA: TGTGCCAGCAGCGTAGAGGACTCCACCTACCCCTACGAGCAGTACTTC
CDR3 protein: CASSVEDSTYPYEQYF

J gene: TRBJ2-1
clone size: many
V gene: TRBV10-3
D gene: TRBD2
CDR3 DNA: TGTGCCATCAGTGAGTCCAGCGGGAGTTACAATGAGCAGTTCTTC
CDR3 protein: CAISESSGSYNEQFF

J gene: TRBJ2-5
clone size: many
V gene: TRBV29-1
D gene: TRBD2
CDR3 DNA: TGCAGCGTTGAAGGTAGTCTAGCGGATCAAGAGACCCAGTACTTC
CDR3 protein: CSVEGSLADQETQYF

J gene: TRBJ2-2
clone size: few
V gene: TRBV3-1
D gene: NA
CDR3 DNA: TGTGCCAGCAGCCAAGGTTGGGGGGTCACCGGGGAGCTGTTTTTT
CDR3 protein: CASSQGWGVTGELFF

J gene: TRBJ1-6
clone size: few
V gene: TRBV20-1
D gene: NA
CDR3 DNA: TGCAGTGCTAGAGTCCTGACCGGGTTGAGGTCACCCCTCCACTTT
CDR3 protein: CSARVLTGLRSPLHF

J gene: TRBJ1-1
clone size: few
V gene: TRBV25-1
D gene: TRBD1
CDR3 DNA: TGTGCCAGCAGTGAGACAGGGATGAACACTGAAGCTTTCTTT
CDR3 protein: CASSETGMNTEAFF

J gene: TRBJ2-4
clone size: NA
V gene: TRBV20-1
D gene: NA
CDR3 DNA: TGCAGTGCTAGAGACCGGGACACAGCCAAAAACATTCAGCACTTC
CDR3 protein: CSARDRDTAKNIQHF

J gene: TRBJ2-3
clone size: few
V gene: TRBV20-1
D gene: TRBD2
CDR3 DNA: TGCAGTGCTAGAGATATAGGCGGGAGAAACACAGATACGCAGTATTTT
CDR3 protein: CSARDIGGRNTDTQYF

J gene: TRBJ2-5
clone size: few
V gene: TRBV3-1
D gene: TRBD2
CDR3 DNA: TGTGCCAGCAGCCAAGACGTGAAACTAGCGGCTCAAGAGACCCAGTACTTC
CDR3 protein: CASSQDVKLAAQETQYF

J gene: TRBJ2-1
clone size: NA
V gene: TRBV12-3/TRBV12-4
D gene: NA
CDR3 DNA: TGTGCCAGCAGCAGATCCGGGACCAATTCCCTTGAGCAGTTCTTC
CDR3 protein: CASSRSGTNSLEQFF

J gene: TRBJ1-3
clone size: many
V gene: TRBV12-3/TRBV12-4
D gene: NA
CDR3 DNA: TGTGCCAGCAGTTTACAGGGCTACCTTGGAAACACCATATATTTT
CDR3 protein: CASSLQGYLGNTIYF

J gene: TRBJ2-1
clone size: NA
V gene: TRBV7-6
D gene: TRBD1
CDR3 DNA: TGTGCCAGCAGCTTTTCTCCGGGACAGGGATCCAATGAGCAGTTCTTC
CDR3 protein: CASSFSPGQGSNEQFF

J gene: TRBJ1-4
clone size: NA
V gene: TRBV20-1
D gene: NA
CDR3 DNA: TGCAGTGCTAGAGCACCTACAGGAGGCGTTGGAAAACCGTTTTTT
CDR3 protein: CSARAPTGGVGKPFF

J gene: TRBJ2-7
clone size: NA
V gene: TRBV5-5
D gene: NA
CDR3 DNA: TGTGCCAGCAGCCGCCAGCACGGCTACGAGCAGTACTTC
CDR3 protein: CASSRQHGYEQYF

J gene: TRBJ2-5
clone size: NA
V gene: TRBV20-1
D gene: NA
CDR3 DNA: TGCAGTGCTAGAGATAGTTCGCTAGCGTTGATGGAGACCCAGTACTTC
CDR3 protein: CSARDSSLALMETQYF

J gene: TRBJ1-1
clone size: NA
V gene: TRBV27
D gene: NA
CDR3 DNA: TGTGCCAGCAGTCCATTCGGTAGGGTGAACACTGAAGCTTTCTTT
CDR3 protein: CASSPFGRVNTEAFF

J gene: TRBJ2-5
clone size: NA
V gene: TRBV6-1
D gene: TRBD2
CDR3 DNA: TGTGCCAGCAGTGAAGCTGCGGGAGGGCAAGAGACCCAGTACTTC
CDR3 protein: CASSEAAGGQETQYF

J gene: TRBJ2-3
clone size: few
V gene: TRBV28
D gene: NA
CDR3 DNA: TGTGCCAGCAGTTTGGAACCAAAAACAGATACGCAGTATTTT
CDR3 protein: CASSLEPKTDTQYF

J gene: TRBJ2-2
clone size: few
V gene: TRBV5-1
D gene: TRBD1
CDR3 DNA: TGCGCCAGCAGCTATCCACAGGGGGAGAACACCGGGGAGCTGTTTTTT
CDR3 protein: CASSYPQGENTGELFF

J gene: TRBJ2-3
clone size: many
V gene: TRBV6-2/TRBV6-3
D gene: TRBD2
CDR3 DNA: TGTGCCAGCAGTCCGGGACTAGCGGGAGCTGATACGCAGTATTTT
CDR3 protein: CASSPGLAGADTQYF

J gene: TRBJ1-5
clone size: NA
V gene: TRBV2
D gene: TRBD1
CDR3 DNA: TGTGCCAGCAGCAAAGACAGGGCCAATCAGCCCCAGCATTTT
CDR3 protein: CASSKDRANQPQHF

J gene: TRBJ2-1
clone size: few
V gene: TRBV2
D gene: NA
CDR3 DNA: TGTGCCAGCAGTGAAAGTTTAGGAGCGAACAATGAGCAGTTCTTC
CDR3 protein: CASSESLGANNEQFF

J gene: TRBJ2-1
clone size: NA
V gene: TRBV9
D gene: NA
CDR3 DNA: TGTGCCAGCAGCGTAGAGGGTTTGCAGCAGTTCTTC
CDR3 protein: CASSVEGLQQFF

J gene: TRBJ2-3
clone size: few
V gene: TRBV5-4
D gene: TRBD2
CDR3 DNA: TGTGCCAGCAGCCTCCCACCGGGACTAGCTTCAGATACGCAGTATTTT
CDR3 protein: CASSLPPGLASDTQYF

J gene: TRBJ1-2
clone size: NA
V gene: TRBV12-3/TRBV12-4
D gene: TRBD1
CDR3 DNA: TGTGCCAGCAGTTTCAAAACAGGGGGTGTCGGTGGCTACACCTTC
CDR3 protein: CASSFKTGGVGGYTF

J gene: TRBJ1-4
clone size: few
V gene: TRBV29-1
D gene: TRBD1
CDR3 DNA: TGCAGCGTTGGGGACAGGGGGCATGAAAAACTGTTTTTT
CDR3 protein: CSVGDRGHEKLFF

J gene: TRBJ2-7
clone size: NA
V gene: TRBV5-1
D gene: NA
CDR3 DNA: TGCGCCAGCAGCTTGCCGGGACCCTCCTACGAGCAGTACTTC
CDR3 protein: CASSLPGPSYEQYF

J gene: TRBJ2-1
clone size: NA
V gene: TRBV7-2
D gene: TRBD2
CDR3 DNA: TGTGCCAGCAGCTCCCAAGGTAGCGGGAGTCCAAATGAGCAGTTCTTC
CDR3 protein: CASSSQGSGSPNEQFF

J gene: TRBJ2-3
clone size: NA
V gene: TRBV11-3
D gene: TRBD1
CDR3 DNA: TGTGCCAGCAGCTCCGACAGGGGAGATACGCAGTATTTT
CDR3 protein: CASSSDRGDTQYF

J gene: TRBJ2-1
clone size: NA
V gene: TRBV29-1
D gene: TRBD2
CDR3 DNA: TGCAGCGTTGAAGGGCTAGCGGAGACGTACAATGAGCAGTTCTTC
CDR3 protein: CSVEGLAETYNEQFF

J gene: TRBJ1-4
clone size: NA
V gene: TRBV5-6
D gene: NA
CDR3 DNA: TGTGCCAGCAGCCTCGGACCCGCAACTAATGAAAAACTGTTTTTT
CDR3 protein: CASSLGPATNEKLFF

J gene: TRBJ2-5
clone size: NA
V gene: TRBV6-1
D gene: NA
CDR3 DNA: TGTGCCAGCGTGGCAGTCAATTTACAAGAGACCCAGTACTTC
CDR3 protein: CASVAVNLQETQYF

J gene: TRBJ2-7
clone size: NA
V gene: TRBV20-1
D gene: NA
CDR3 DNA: TGCAGTGCTACACTGGGGCTTCCTGCCTCCGAGCAGTACTTC
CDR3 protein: CSATLGLPASEQYF